This T cell receptor beta chain came from a study of human T cells and chemical hapten exposure. One entry per CDR3 protein results from TCRdb running MiXCR on the 5' RACE reads. The sample has about 80,000 distinct CDR3 sequences, less than 20% seen once. Total RNA was isolated from whole blood that had not been fractionated. In its sample, this clonotype was seen a few times. This CDR3 region has 14 residues. The V gene lost 3 bases and the J gene lost 3 bases, with 11 bases spanning the gap. Per the germline V gene, CDR1 is SGHTA and CDR2 is FQGNSA. The source is a female donor in good health. The rearrangement joins TRBV7-2 to TRBJ1-1; possibly TRBD1 for D (6 bases). CDR3 residues: CASSFHRQDTEAFF. The CDR3 region has the DNA TGTGCCAGCAGCTTTCACCGACAGGACACTGAAGCTTTCTTT.